The 9 T cell receptor beta chains listed next were all sequenced from one sample in a study of T cells after posttransplantation cyclophosphamide. Profiling relied on immunoSEQ multiplex PCR, and the TCRdb table lists in-frame clones only, not all of them. This sample carries 34,000 or so clones, none of them present only once. The sequenced sample was PBMCs. The receptors originated from a woman between 45 and 65 years old in good health and a related stem cell transplant donor.

V usage is TRBV7-2 and J usage is TRBJ2-3; D is possibly TRBD2 (5 bases). V dropped 6 bases and J dropped 1 base, with 8 bases sitting between them. This CDR3 has 13 residues. Germline V gives CDR1 SGHTA, CDR2 FQGNSA. Written as DNA, the CDR3 is TGTGCCAGCAGAGACGGGGGCACAGATACGCAGTATTTT. Amino acids: CASRDGGTDTQYF.

This clone was recorded many times. The chain carries TRBV7-9 and TRBJ2-7; 7 bases map to TRBD1. Unmatched junction bases numbered 10, after V lost 3 bases and J lost 5 bases. This CDR3 has 15 residues. Germline V CDR1 and CDR2: SEHNR, FQNEAQ (reference sequence). Written as DNA, the CDR3 is TGTGCCAGCAGCTTTAGGGCCAGGGGGTATGACGAGCAGTACTTC. Amino acids: CASSFRARGYDEQYF.

The sample holds a few counts of this clone. This chain links TRBV7-2 with TRBJ2-7, with TRBD2 matching over 9 bases. V shed 5 bases and J 2 bases; nucleotides not matched to a gene: 7. The CDR3 has 15 amino acids. Germline V lookup: CDR1 SGHTA, CDR2 FQGNSA. CDR3 nucleotide sequence: TGTGCCAGCAGCCGGGGGGGCGGGAGGGCCTACGAGCAGTACTTC. Translated: CASSRGGGRAYEQYF.

This clone was observed many times. The chain recombines TRBV6-2 or TRBV6-3 with TRBJ2-7; TRBD1 matches at 9 bases. Germline V gives CDR1 MNHEY, CDR2 SVGEGT. Losses at the gene ends were 6 bases for V and 5 bases for J; bases not matched to a gene: 17. The CDR3 is 17 amino acids. CDR3 nucleotides: TGTGCCAGCAGGAAACAGGGGGCGCAGGGGATTGCTGACGAGCAGTACTTC. Its translation is CASRKQGAQGIADEQYF.

This clone was picked up many times. V and J are TRBV5-1 and TRBJ2-1; perhaps TRBD2 as D (6 bases). The V end was cut by 4 bases, the J end by 3 bases, with 14 bases between. The CDR3 is made up of 15 amino acids. The V gene's germline CDR1 is SGHRS and CDR2 YFSETQ. The CDR3 is CASSPPDYLYNEQFF. The CDR3 nucleotides read TGCGCCAGCAGCCCCCCGGACTACCTCTACAATGAGCAGTTCTTC.

This clone was observed many times. The chain carries TRBV7-3 and TRBJ2-2; 14 nucleotides align to TRBD2. V lost 4 bases and J lost 7; bases outside the gene matches: 2. This CDR3 spans 15 amino acids. The germline CDR1 and CDR2 sequences are SGHTA and FQGTGA. The CDR3 here is CASSSTSGRVGELFF. The DNA of the CDR3 is TGTGCCAGCAGCTCGACTAGCGGGAGGGTCGGGGAGCTGTTTTTT.

This clone has at least ten counts. This chain uses TRBV6-5 with TRBJ2-7; 7 nucleotides line up with TRBD2. This CDR3 is 13 amino acids long. The germline CDR1 and CDR2 sequences are MNHEY and SVGAGI. The J segment lost 3 bases and the V segment lost 2 bases, leaving 1 base of the junction unmatched. The chain's CDR3 is CASSYASGYEQYF. The CDR3 bases are TGTGCCAGCAGTTACGCTAGCGGCTACGAGCAGTACTTC.

This clone was detected many times. The chain uses TRBV28 and TRBJ1-1; D might be TRBD1 (6 bases). The germline gives CDR1 MDHEN, CDR2 SYDVKM. Trimming took 5 bases from V and 7 from J, leaving 20 bases between them. This CDR3 contains 15 residues. As DNA, the CDR3 is TGTGCCAGCAGTCCTGGGGGCCTCGCTGCGGTTGAAGCTTTCTTT. It codes for CASSPGGLAAVEAFF.

The table lists this clone with many counts. The chain couples TRBV28 to TRBJ2-7; D possibly corresponds to TRBD2 (7 bases). V lost 3 bases, J lost 6 bases, and 18 bases lay in between. In germline, CDR1 is MDHEN, CDR2 SYDVKM. CDR3 length: 15 amino acids. The CDR3 nucleotides read TGTGCCAGCAGTTTGGGGCGGGGGCCGGCCGGCGAGCAGTACTTC. This gives the protein CASSLGRGPAGEQYF.